Here is one TCR beta chain with its context. V dropped 5 bases and J dropped 4 bases, with 12 bases sitting between them. Looked up from germline, CDR1 is SGHRS and CDR2 is YFSETQ. The CDR3 sequence is 14 residues long. Assay: immunoSEQ multiplex PCR; the TCRdb copy retains only in-frame clones and omits some. The sample lists about 150,000 clones; roughly 80% were seen once. This specimen belongs to a study of blood T cell repertoires in COVID-19. Turning to the study itself: Collection of acute and convalescent COVID-19 samples took place in the United States, Italy and Spain. The cDNA or gDNA used as material had been derived from T cells, B-cell-depleted T cells, or PBMCs.

V and J are TRBV5-1 and TRBJ2-2; D might be TRBD2 (6 bases). Source material: peripheral blood. The sequence was obtained from a man in his fifties or sixties with acute or convalescent COVID-19. Here the CDR3 reads CASRGTSPTGELFF. The CDR3 nucleotides are TGCGCCAGCAGAGGAACTAGCCCCACCGGGGAGCTGTTTTTT.